A selection of T cell receptor beta chains follows, all from one sample in a study of T cell responses to AZD1222 COVID-19 vaccine. Clones were read by immunoSEQ multiplex PCR, and TCRdb kept only the in-frame ones, dropping some. Of under 100,000 clones in the sample, 70% to 90% were seen once. The specimen comprised peripheral blood, sampled 28 days after the second AZD1222 dose. The source is an adult who received the AZD1222 COVID-19 vaccine. The CDR3 runs from the conserved cysteine through the conserved F or W. The D gene is left open where the match is weak. Some rows have no size entry. The others give once, few or many, or a class for an expanded clone.

clone_size cdr3_length j_call v_call d_call cdr3_aa cdr3_nt
- 15 TRBJ1-6 TRBV6-1 - CASSEAAGRNSPLHF TGTGCCAGCAGTGAGGCAGCCGGAAGGAATTCACCCCTCCACTTT
few 12 TRBJ2-5 TRBV19 - CASSMGGETQYF TGTGCCAGTAGTATGGGTGGAGAGACCCAGTACTTC
- 15 TRBJ2-1 TRBV19 TRBD2 CASRGGGSSYNEQFF TGTGCCAGTCGGGGGGGCGGGAGCTCCTACAATGAGCAGTTCTTC
few 14 TRBJ1-1 TRBV6-5 - CASRDGRMNTEAFF TGTGCCAGCAGGGACGGTAGAATGAACACTGAAGCTTTCTTT
once 13 TRBJ2-1 TRBV7-2 - CASSLGDYNEQFF TGTGCCAGCAGCTTAGGGGACTACAATGAGCAGTTCTTC
- 15 TRBJ1-1 TRBV19 - CASSIVAIAGTEAFF TGTGCCAGTAGTATAGTTGCCATCGCGGGCACTGAAGCTTTCTTT
- 16 TRBJ1-4 TRBV18 TRBD1 CASSPRPGQGTEKLFF TGTGCCAGCTCACCACGGCCGGGACAGGGGACTGAAAAACTGTTTTTT
- 15 TRBJ1-4 TRBV5-1 - CASSLFGRPDEKLFF TGCGCCAGCAGCTTGTTCGGGAGGCCGGATGAAAAACTGTTTTTT
- 14 TRBJ2-3 TRBV7-2 - CASRRDGSTDTQYF TGTGCCAGCAGGCGGGACGGTAGCACAGATACGCAGTATTTT
- 15 TRBJ1-1 TRBV6-5 TRBD1 CASSRLTGGRAEAFF TGTGCCAGCAGTCGTCTGACAGGGGGCAGAGCTGAAGCTTTCTTT
few 14 TRBJ2-1 TRBV11-2 TRBD2 CASSRDYQDNEQFF TGTGCCAGCAGCAGGGACTATCAAGACAATGAGCAGTTCTTC
once 15 TRBJ1-6 TRBV6-6 - CASTDILGLRSPLHF TGTGCCAGCACCGATATACTAGGACTTCGATCACCCCTCCACTTT
- 15 TRBJ2-2 TRBV6-2/TRBV6-3 - CASSYTGRGAGELFF TGTGCCAGCAGTTACACAGGGAGGGGAGCCGGGGAGCTGTTTTTT
- 13 TRBJ1-2 TRBV5-4 - CASSLRGAFGYTF TGTGCCAGCAGCTTAAGGGGAGCGTTTGGCTACACCTTC
- 15 TRBJ1-3 TRBV6-5 TRBD1 CASRAGTGTGNTIYF TGTGCCAGCAGGGCCGGGACAGGGACTGGAAACACCATATATTTT
- 14 TRBJ1-1 TRBV12-5 - CASGKGQPNTEAFF TGTGCTAGTGGTAAGGGACAACCGAACACTGAAGCTTTCTTT
- 16 TRBJ2-1 TRBV24-1 TRBD2 CATSDAGTSGFNEQFF TGTGCCACCAGTGATGCCGGGACTAGCGGTTTCAATGAGCAGTTCTTC
- 13 TRBJ1-2 TRBV6-5 TRBD1 CASSPDRGGSYTF TGTGCCAGCAGCCCGGACAGGGGTGGCAGCTACACCTTC
- 14 TRBJ1-5 TRBV6-5 TRBD1 CASSLQGSNQPQHF TGTGCCAGCAGTTTACAGGGGAGCAATCAGCCCCAGCATTTT
- 15 TRBJ1-3 TRBV5-4 - CASSLDANSGNTIYF TGTGCCAGCAGCTTGGACGCAAACTCTGGAAACACCATATATTTT
once 11 TRBJ2-5 TRBV20-1 - CSARNQETQYF TGCAGTGCTAGAAACCAAGAGACCCAGTACTTC
few 13 TRBJ2-1 TRBV7-2 - CASSRLRVNEQFF TGTGCCAGCAGCAGACTCAGGGTCAATGAGCAGTTCTTC
- 14 TRBJ1-2 TRBV25-1 TRBD1 CASIPSGTAYGYTF TGTGCCAGCATCCCCTCCGGGACAGCCTATGGCTACACCTTC
- 14 TRBJ2-4 TRBV11-3 - CASSLGRGLDIQYF TGTGCCAGCAGCTTAGGCAGGGGTTTGGACATTCAGTACTTC
- 14 TRBJ1-1 TRBV6-9 TRBD1 CARTTGRGNTEAFF TGTGCCAGAACGACAGGGCGGGGGAACACTGAAGCTTTCTTT
- 15 TRBJ2-2 TRBV11-1 - CASSLGQVNTGELFF TGTGCCAGCAGCTTAGGACAGGTGAACACCGGGGAGCTGTTTTTT
- 14 TRBJ2-5 TRBV7-3 TRBD2 CASSLGGPQETQYF TGTGCCAGCAGCCTGGGAGGGCCACAAGAGACCCAGTACTTC
- 13 TRBJ2-2 TRBV5-1 - CASSPTFTGELFF TGCGCCAGCAGCCCAACATTCACCGGGGAGCTGTTTTTT
- 15 TRBJ2-5 TRBV25-1 TRBD2 CASSDQAGALETQYF TGTGCCAGCAGTGACCAAGCGGGAGCCCTGGAGACCCAGTACTTC
once 15 TRBJ1-1 TRBV5-1 TRBD1 CASSLGTGKLPEAFF TGCGCCAGCAGCTTGGGGACAGGGAAGTTGCCTGAAGCTTTCTTT
- 13 TRBJ2-1 TRBV5-1 TRBD2 CASSRGGRESQFF TGCGCCAGCAGTCGGGGCGGGCGGGAGAGCCAGTTCTTC
- 13 TRBJ1-5 TRBV6-5 TRBD1 CASIIQGNQPQHF TGTGCCAGCATTATACAGGGGAATCAGCCCCAGCATTTT
- 15 TRBJ1-1 TRBV29-1 TRBD1 CSLTHRTGQDTEAFF TGCAGCCTCACCCATCGCACCGGACAGGACACTGAAGCTTTCTTT
once 14 TRBJ1-2 TRBV11-1 - CASSLANPNYGYTF TGTGCCAGCAGCTTGGCCAATCCCAACTATGGCTACACCTTC
- 13 TRBJ2-7 TRBV10-3 - CAISEGVAYEQYF TGTGCCATCAGTGAGGGGGTAGCCTACGAGCAGTACTTC
- 15 TRBJ1-1 TRBV3-1/TRBV3-2 TRBD1 CASSPLRGLNTEAFF TGTGCCAGCAGCCCGCTCAGGGGGCTGAACACTGAAGCTTTCTTT
- 11 TRBJ1-2 TRBV28 - CASSFRGGYTF TGTGCCAGCAGTTTCCGTGGTGGCTACACCTTC
few 13 TRBJ1-1 TRBV6-5 TRBD1 CASKRQGNTEAFF TGTGCCAGCAAAAGACAGGGGAACACTGAAGCTTTCTTT
- 12 TRBJ1-2 TRBV29-1 - CSAWEGTYGYTF TGCAGCGCTTGGGAGGGGACATATGGCTACACCTTC
- 14 TRBJ1-2 TRBV9 - CASSPGLAGEGYTF TGTGCCAGCAGCCCGGGCCTCGCAGGGGAAGGCTACACCTTC
- 15 TRBJ1-4 TRBV18 - CASSPDSAPNEKLFF TGTGCCAGCTCGCCTGACAGTGCTCCGAATGAAAAACTGTTTTTT
once 15 TRBJ1-2 TRBV19 - CASSIGVGNNYGYTF TGTGCCAGTAGTATAGGAGTAGGGAACAACTATGGCTACACCTTC
- 13 TRBJ1-5 TRBV7-8 - CASSQDTSGPQHF TGTGCCAGCAGCCAGGACACCTCAGGGCCCCAGCATTTT